This TCR beta chain was recorded in a study of early T cells in non-severe SARS-CoV-2 infection. There are 11 residues in the CDR3. Between the trimmed V and J ends, which lost 8 bases and 4 bases, there was a span of 5 bases. Germline V gene sequence: CDR1 SEHNR, CDR2 FQNEAQ (reference sequence). Using its own MiXCR run on the 5' RACE reads, TCRdb lists one record per CDR3 protein. The profile shows over 90,000 distinct CDR3 sequences, roughly 14% of them singletons. The chain recombines TRBV7-9 with TRBJ2-2; no firm D call. This receptor was obtained from an adult who was a healthcare worker with PCR-confirmed SARS-CoV-2 infection or an uninfected control (not recorded which). Sequencing was carried out using whole blood. DNA for the CDR3: TGTGCCAGCGCTAGCACCGGGGAGCTGTTTTTT. Protein sequence: CASASTGELFF.